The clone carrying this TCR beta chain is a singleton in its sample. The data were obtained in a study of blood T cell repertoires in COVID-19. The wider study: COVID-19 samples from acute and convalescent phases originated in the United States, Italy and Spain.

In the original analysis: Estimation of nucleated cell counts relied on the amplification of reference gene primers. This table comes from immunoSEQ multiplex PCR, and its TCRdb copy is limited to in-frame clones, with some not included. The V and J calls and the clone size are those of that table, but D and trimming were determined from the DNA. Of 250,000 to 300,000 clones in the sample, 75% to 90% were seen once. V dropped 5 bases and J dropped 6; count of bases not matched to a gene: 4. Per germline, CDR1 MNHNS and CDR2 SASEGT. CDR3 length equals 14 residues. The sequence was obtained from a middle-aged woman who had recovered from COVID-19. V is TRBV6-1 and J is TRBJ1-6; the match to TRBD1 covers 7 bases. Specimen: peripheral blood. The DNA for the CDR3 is TGTGCCAGCAGTACGACAGGGATTAATTCACCCCTCCACTTT. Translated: CASSTTGINSPLHF.